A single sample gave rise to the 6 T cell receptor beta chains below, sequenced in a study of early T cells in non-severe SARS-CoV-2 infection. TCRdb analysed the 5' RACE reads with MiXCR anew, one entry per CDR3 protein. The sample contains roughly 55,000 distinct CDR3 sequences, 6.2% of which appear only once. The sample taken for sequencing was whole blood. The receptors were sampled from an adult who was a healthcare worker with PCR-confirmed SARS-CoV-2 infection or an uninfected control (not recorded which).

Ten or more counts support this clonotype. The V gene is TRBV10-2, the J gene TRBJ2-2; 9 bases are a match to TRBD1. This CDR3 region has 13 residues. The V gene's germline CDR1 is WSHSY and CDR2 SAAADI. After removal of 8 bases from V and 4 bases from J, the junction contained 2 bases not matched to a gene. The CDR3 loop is CASRDRATGELFF. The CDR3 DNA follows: TGCGCCAGCCGGGACAGGGCCACCGGGGAGCTGTTTTTT.

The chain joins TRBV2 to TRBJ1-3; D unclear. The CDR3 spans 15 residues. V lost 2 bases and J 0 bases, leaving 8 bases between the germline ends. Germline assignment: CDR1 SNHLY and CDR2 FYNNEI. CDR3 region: CASSERLNSGNTIYF. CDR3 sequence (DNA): TGTGCCAGCAGTGAACGGCTGAACTCTGGAAACACCATATATTTT.

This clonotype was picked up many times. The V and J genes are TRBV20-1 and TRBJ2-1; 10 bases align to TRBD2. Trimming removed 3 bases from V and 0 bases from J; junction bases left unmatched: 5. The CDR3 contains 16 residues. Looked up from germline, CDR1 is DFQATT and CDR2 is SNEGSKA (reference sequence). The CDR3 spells CSASKAGGSSYNEQFF. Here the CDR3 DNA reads TGCAGTGCTAGTAAAGCGGGGGGGAGCTCCTACAATGAGCAGTTCTTC.

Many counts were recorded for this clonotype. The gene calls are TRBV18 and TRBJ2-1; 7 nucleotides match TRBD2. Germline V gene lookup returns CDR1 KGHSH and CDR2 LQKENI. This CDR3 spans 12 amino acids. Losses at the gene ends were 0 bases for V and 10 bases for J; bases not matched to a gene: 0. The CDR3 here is CASSPPGGEQFF. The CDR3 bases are TGTGCCAGCTCACCACCGGGGGGGGAGCAGTTCTTC.

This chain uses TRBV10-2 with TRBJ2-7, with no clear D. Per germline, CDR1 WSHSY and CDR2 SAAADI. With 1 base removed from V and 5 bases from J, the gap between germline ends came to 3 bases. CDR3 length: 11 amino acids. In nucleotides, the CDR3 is TGCGCCAGCAGTGAGTACGACGAGCAGTACTTC. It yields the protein CASSEYDEQYF.

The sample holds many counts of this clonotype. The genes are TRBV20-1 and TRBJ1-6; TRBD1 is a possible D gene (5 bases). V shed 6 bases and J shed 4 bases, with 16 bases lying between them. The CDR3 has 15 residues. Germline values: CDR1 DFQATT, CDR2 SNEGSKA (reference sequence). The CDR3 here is CSARFPTEYNSPLHF. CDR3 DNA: TGCAGTGCCCGCTTTCCGACAGAGTATAATTCACCCCTCCACTTT.